Shown below are 23 T cell receptor beta chains from a single sample sequenced in a study of early T cells in non-severe SARS-CoV-2 infection. TCRdb analysed the 5' RACE reads with MiXCR anew, one entry per CDR3 protein. The table shows 35,000 to 45,000 distinct CDR3 sequences, with 5% to 6.5% occurring only once. The source material was whole blood, sampled at baseline. These receptors were taken from an adult who was a healthcare worker with PCR-confirmed SARS-CoV-2 infection or an uninfected control (not recorded which).

This clonotype has at least ten counts. This sequence joins TRBV20-1 and TRBJ2-7; TRBD2 aligns across 10 bases. Losses at the gene ends were 3 bases for V and 2 bases for J; bases not matched to a gene: 7. CDR3 length equals 15 residues. Germline V gene sequence: CDR1 DFQATT, CDR2 SNEGSKA (reference sequence). Here the CDR3 DNA reads TGCAGTGCTAGGAGGGGACTAGCGCTACCCTACGAGCAGTACTTC. Translating it yields CSARRGLALPYEQYF.

This clonotype showed up many times. The chain carries TRBV5-6 and TRBJ2-4; 7 bases line up with TRBD1. The CDR3 has 13 amino acids. Germline loops: CDR1 SGHDT, CDR2 YYEEEE. Germline trimming cut 3 bases from V and 8 bases from J; bases unmatched to any gene: 5. CDR3 DNA sequence: TGTGCCAGCAGCTCCAGGGGGTTGGACATTCAGTACTTC. Translated: CASSSRGLDIQYF.

This chain links TRBV14 with TRBJ1-2; D remains ambiguous. The germline V and J ends were trimmed by 1 base and 4 bases, with 7 bases remaining between them. Germline-derived CDR1 and CDR2 are SGHDN and FVKESK. The CDR3 runs 13 residues. CDR3 region: CASSQGTRYGYTF. The CDR3 DNA is TGTGCCAGCAGCCAAGGAACCCGCTATGGCTACACCTTC.

The chain carries TRBV20-1 and TRBJ2-1; 8 bases map to TRBD2. This CDR3 contains 14 residues. V was pared by 3 bases and J by 6 bases, with 7 bases of the junction left unmatched. In germline, CDR1 is DFQATT, CDR2 SNEGSKA (reference sequence). The CDR3 DNA reads TGCAGTGCTAGCGGGGGGGCCGTTGGCAATGAGCAGTTCTTC. Its protein product is CSASGGAVGNEQFF.

This clonotype was found many times. The chain couples TRBV27 to TRBJ2-1; D call uncertain. Germline values: CDR1 MNHEY, CDR2 SMNVEV (reference sequence). The CDR3 extends over 14 amino acids. The ends were cut back, 10 bases at V and 8 bases at J, with 21 bases in the middle. CDR3 in amino acids: CATNPLLGSYEQFF. CDR3 sequence (DNA): TGTGCCACCAATCCCCTCCTGGGCAGTTATGAGCAGTTCTTC.

This clonotype was found a few times. The chain combines TRBV29-1 with TRBJ2-2; 8 bases fit TRBD1. Germline trimming cut 1 base from V and 7 bases from J; bases unmatched to any gene: 5. The CDR3 consists of 14 residues. CDR1 is SQVTM and CDR2 is ANQGSEA in the germline V gene. CDR3 residues: CSVEARTGFGELFF. As DNA, the CDR3 is TGCAGCGTTGAAGCTCGGACAGGGTTCGGGGAGCTGTTTTTT.

This clonotype was seen many times. The chain has TRBV6-5 and TRBJ1-1, with D hard to call. Germline V gives CDR1 MNHEY, CDR2 SVGAGI. The CDR3 runs to 13 residues. The V end lost 4 bases, the J end lost 5 bases, and 11 bases lay between the germline ends. This CDR3 is CASSLTEKTEAFF. CDR3 nucleotides: TGTGCCAGCAGTTTAACAGAGAAGACTGAAGCTTTCTTT.

This clonotype showed up many times. The CDR3 protein is CAGAMGTEAFF. CDR3 bases: TGTGCAGGAGCTATGGGCACTGAAGCTTTCTTT. The rearrangement joins TRBV30 to TRBJ1-1; D is ambiguous. The CDR3 consists of 11 residues. Per germline, CDR1 GTSNPN and CDR2 SVGIG (reference sequence).

This clonotype was counted ten times or more. V and J are TRBV5-1 and TRBJ2-3; D ambiguous. The CDR3 is 15 residues long. V lost 0 bases, J lost 4 bases, and 12 bases lay in between. The germline CDR1 and CDR2 sequences are SGHRS and YFSETQ. In DNA, the CDR3 is TGCGCCAGCAGCTTGGACGGAAATTCACCAGATACGCAGTATTTT. Translating gives CASSLDGNSPDTQYF.

This clonotype was observed many times. The rearrangement joins TRBV12-3 or TRBV12-4 to TRBJ2-4; 10 bases are shared with TRBD1. After removal of 4 bases from V and 6 bases from J, the junction contained 6 bases not matched to a gene. CDR3 size: 15 residues. The CDR3 coding sequence is TGTGCCAGCAGTTATACCGGGACAGGGGCAAACATTCAGTACTTC. Its protein is CASSYTGTGANIQYF.

This clonotype came up many times. The V call is TRBV11-2, the J call TRBJ2-2; D is unclear. V was shortened by 3 bases and J by 4 bases, with 6 bases between the two germline ends. The germline gives CDR1 SGHAT, CDR2 FQNNGV. The CDR3 is 13 amino acids. The CDR3 protein is CASSFGGTGELFF. CDR3 coding DNA: TGTGCCAGCAGCTTCGGCGGCACCGGGGAGCTGTTTTTT.

This clonotype was observed many times. The rearrangement joins TRBV11-2 to TRBJ2-3; TRBD1 matches at 8 bases. Germline CDR1 reads SGHAT; CDR2 reads FQNNGV. The V gene end was trimmed by 2 bases and the J gene end by 2 bases; junction bases not matched to a gene: 3. The CDR3 runs to 15 residues. This chain's CDR3 is CASSLTGGNTDTQYF. CDR3 sequence (DNA): TGTGCCAGCAGCTTAACAGGGGGGAACACAGATACGCAGTATTTT. Variable domain in full (rest from reference TRBV11-2 and TRBJ2-3): EAGVAQSPRYKIIEKRQSVAFWCNPISGHATLYWYQQILGQGPKLLIQFQNNGVVDDSQLPKDRFSAERLKGVDSTLKIQPAKLEDSAVYLCASSLTGGNTDTQYFGPGTRLTVL.

This clonotype came up many times. The chain combines TRBV25-1 with TRBJ2-5; 12 bases agree with TRBD2. CDR1 and CDR2 (germline): MGHDK, SYGVNS. The length of the CDR3 is 15 residues. V shed 6 bases and J 7 bases; nucleotides not matched to a gene: 9. The CDR3 protein is CASRTSGGPVGTQYF. CDR3 sequence (DNA): TGTGCCAGCAGGACTAGCGGGGGCCCCGTCGGGACCCAGTACTTC.

This clonotype was seen a few times. This chain uses TRBV6-5 with TRBJ2-2; either TRBD1 or TRBD2 may supply D (5 bases each). The CDR3 runs 18 residues. Germline V gives CDR1 MNHEY, CDR2 SVGAGI. Deletions cut 3 bases from V and 8 bases from J, with 25 bases between. The CDR3 protein is CASSYRQVGTQPEGELFF. CDR3 nucleotide sequence: TGTGCCAGCAGTTATCGTCAGGTCGGGACGCAACCGGAGGGGGAGCTGTTTTTT.

This chain uses TRBV3-1 with TRBJ2-7; D ambiguous. The CDR3 has 16 amino acids. Germline V gene sequence: CDR1 LGHDT, CDR2 YNNKEL (reference sequence). Trimming pared 0 bases from V and 1 base from J, leaving 13 bases between. Here the CDR3 DNA reads TGTGCCAGCAGCCAAGACGTGACCCCCATTTCCTACGAGCAGTACTTC. It specifies CASSQDVTPISYEQYF.

This clonotype was observed many times. The CDR3 sequence: CASSPPDSGWENTEAFF. The CDR3 DNA sequence: TGTGCCAGCTCACCACCGGATTCGGGGTGGGAGAACACTGAAGCTTTCTTT. The chain combines TRBV18 with TRBJ1-1; D is unclear. V lost 0 bases and J lost 1, with 15 bases in between. The CDR3 contains 17 residues. Germline CDR1 KGHSH, CDR2 LQKENI.

The chain has TRBV2 and TRBJ1-6, with TRBD1 matching over 9 bases. CDR1 and CDR2 (germline): SNHLY, FYNNEI. Trimming cost V 0 bases and J 17 bases; bases outside gene matches: 2. The CDR3 runs 12 residues. The CDR3 region is CASSEAGTGIHF. CDR3 in DNA: TGTGCCAGCAGTGAAGCGGGGACAGGGATCCACTTT.

As for this clonotype: A read error is possible here, since a much larger clone lies one base away. V gene TRBV19 combines with J gene TRBJ1-4, with 7 nucleotides matching TRBD1. This CDR3 contains 15 residues. Germline loops: CDR1 LNHDA, CDR2 SQIVND (reference sequence). Here the CDR3 reads CAISTRGLNGEKLFF. Written as DNA, the CDR3 is TGTGCCATTAGTACGAGGGGGCTTAATGGAGAAAAACTGTTTTTT.

The chain couples TRBV6-1 to TRBJ1-1; D is uncertain. This CDR3 is built from 15 residues. Between the trimmed V and J ends, which lost 4 bases and 7 bases, there was a span of 19 bases. Per germline, CDR1 MNHNS and CDR2 SASEGT. The CDR3 region is CASSGRVWGRSEAFF. The CDR3 coding sequence is TGTGCCAGCAGTGGGAGGGTCTGGGGAAGGAGTGAAGCTTTCTTT.

This clonotype was picked up many times. The J gene is TRBJ2-5, the V gene TRBV25-1; TRBD1 matches 7 bases. This CDR3 comprises 15 residues. V gave up 3 bases and J gave up 4 bases; unmatched junction bases: 8. Germline V lookup: CDR1 MGHDK, CDR2 SYGVNS. CDR3 DNA: TGTGCCAGCAGTGATTTGAGACAGGGTACAGAGACCCAGTACTTC. The encoded protein is CASSDLRQGTETQYF. The complete variable domain, with remaining parts taken from reference TRBV25-1 and TRBJ2-5, reads EADIYQTPRYLVIGTGKKITLECSQTMGHDKMYWYQQDPGMELHLIHYSYGVNSTEKGDLSSESTVSRIRTEHFPLTLESARPSHTSQYLCASSDLRQGTETQYFGPGTRLLVL.

This chain links TRBV7-2 with TRBJ2-1, with 11 nucleotides matching TRBD2. V was pared by 5 bases and J by 12 bases, with 9 bases of the junction left unmatched. Germline lookup yields CDR1 SGHTA and CDR2 FQGNSA. This CDR3 comprises 14 residues. In DNA, the CDR3 is TGTGCCAGCAGCACGAGTAGCGGGGGGGCCCGGCAGTTCTTC. Its translation is CASSTSSGGARQFF.

Details on this clonotype: Possible read error: a much larger clone is one base away. The chain has TRBV12-2 and TRBJ1-6. TRBV12-2 is flagged as a pseudogene. The CDR3 contains 16 residues. The CDR3 here is CASCLVGRWDNSPLHF. The CDR3 DNA reads TGTGCAAGTTGCTTAGTCGGCCGGTGGGATAATTCACCCCTCCACTTT.

This clonotype was seen a handful of times. The genes are TRBV11-2 and TRBJ2-7; no clear D. Germline V gives CDR1 SGHAT, CDR2 FQNNGV. V shed 5 bases and J shed 4 bases, with 12 bases lying between them. The CDR3 length is 13 residues. The CDR3 region has the DNA TGTGCCAGCAGCCCGCTGACGAATTACGAGCAGTACTTC. This gives the protein CASSPLTNYEQYF.